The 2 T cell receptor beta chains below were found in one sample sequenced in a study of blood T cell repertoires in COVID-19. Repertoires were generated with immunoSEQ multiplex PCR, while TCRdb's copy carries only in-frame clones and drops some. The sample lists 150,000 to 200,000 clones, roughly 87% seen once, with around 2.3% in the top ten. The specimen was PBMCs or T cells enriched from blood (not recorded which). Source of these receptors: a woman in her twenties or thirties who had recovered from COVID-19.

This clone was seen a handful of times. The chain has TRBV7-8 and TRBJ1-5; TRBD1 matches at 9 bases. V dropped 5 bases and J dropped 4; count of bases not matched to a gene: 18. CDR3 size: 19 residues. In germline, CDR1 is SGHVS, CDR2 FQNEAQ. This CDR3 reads CASSPDPGTGFLLNQPQHF. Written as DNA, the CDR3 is TGTGCCAGCAGCCCCGACCCAGGGACAGGGTTTTTGTTAAATCAGCCCCAGCATTTT.

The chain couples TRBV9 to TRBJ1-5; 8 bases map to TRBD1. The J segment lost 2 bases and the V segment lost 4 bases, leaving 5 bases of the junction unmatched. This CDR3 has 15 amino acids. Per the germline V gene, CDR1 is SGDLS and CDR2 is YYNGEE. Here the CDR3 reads CASSPGQGGNQPQHF. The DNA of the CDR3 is TGTGCCAGCAGCCCCGGACAGGGAGGCAATCAGCCCCAGCATTTT. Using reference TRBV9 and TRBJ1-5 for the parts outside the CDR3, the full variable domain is DSGVTQTPKHLITATGQRVTLRCSPRSGDLSVYWYQQSLDQGLQFLIQYYNGEERAKGNILERFSAQQFPDLHSELNLSSLELGDSALYFCASSPGQGGNQPQHFGDGTRLSIL.